This paragraph reports one T cell receptor beta chain. Its antigen is not known. This sample was taken from a study of cytomegalovirus exposure and HLA in healthy donors. General study points: With later analysis, a missense DCLRE1C variant became linked to TCR beta V- and J-gene trimming. Earlier findings revealed that most TCR beta V segments proved productive either about 87% or about 30% of the time. Solely CMV serostatus was available to characterize immune exposure.

The CDR3 loop spans 16 amino acids. Germline trimming cut 1 base from V and 5 bases from J; bases unmatched to any gene: 8. Germline V lookup: CDR1 MGHRA, CDR2 YSYEKL. This PCR relied on a set of 60 Vbeta primers and 13 Jbeta primers. Here immunoSEQ multiplex PCR was the method, and the copy in TCRdb shows in-frame clones only, minus some. This sample has approximately 220,000 clones, with 82% found just once. This sequence originates from a man in his forties or fifties in good health and CMV-seropositive. Sequenced sample: PBMCs. The V and J genes are TRBV4-1 and TRBJ2-5; 9 nucleotides align to TRBD2. The CDR3 loop reads CASSQVGSGSGETQYF. The CDR3, as DNA: TGCGCCAGCAGCCAAGTAGGTAGCGGGAGCGGGGAGACCCAGTACTTC.